Listed here are 30 T cell receptor beta chains from one sample, sequenced in a study of PD-L1 blockade in urothelial cancer. The time point denotes: pretreatment peripheral blood. The table came from immunoSEQ multiplex PCR; TCRdb's copy has only in-frame clones and leaves some out. The profile covers about 37,000 clones, with 84% appearing a single time and less than 20% taken by the ten largest. The sequencing used PBMCs, collected around atezolizumab (anti-PD-L1) treatment. These receptors all stem from a man aged 60 to 75 with urothelial cancer.

This sequence joins TRBV9 and TRBJ1-3; a possible D gene is TRBD1 (5 bases). Per germline, CDR1 SGDLS and CDR2 YYNGEE. V lost 3 bases to trimming and J lost 4 bases, with 17 bases between them. CDR3 length equals 16 residues. The CDR3 nucleotides read TGTGCCAGCAGCGCAACGGACAACTTCCTAGGAAACACCATATATTTT. Its protein product is CASSATDNFLGNTIYF. The full variable domain, with the rest looked up from reference TRBV9 and TRBJ1-3, is DSGVTQTPKHLITATGQRVTLRCSPRSGDLSVYWYQQSLDQGLQFLIQYYNGEERAKGNILERFSAQQFPDLHSELNLSSLELGDSALYFCASSATDNFLGNTIYFGEGSWLTVV.

The V gene is TRBV7-8, the J gene TRBJ2-5, with a tentative D call TRBD2 (6 bases). Germline CDR1 SGHVS, CDR2 FQNEAQ. The CDR3 spans 17 residues. Trimming removed 6 bases from V and 7 bases from J, with 27 bases in between. The CDR3: CASRKNWASGTRGTQYF. DNA for the CDR3: TGTGCCAGCAGGAAAAACTGGGCTAGTGGGACTCGAGGGACCCAGTACTTC.

The chain is built from TRBV6-6 and TRBJ1-5, with 8 bases matching TRBD1. Germline values: CDR1 MNHNY, CDR2 SVGAGI (reference sequence). The CDR3 length is 15 residues. The ends lost 6 bases at V and 7 bases at J; junction bases unmatched: 11. The CDR3 reads CASSFGQGRGQPQHF. The CDR3 region has the DNA TGTGCCAGCAGCTTTGGACAGGGACGGGGGCAGCCCCAGCATTTT.

V usage is TRBV21-1 and J usage is TRBJ2-6; the table's D call of TRBD2 was not tested on the DNA. TRBV21-1 is a listed pseudogene. The CDR3 is 14 amino acids. The CDR3: CASPSRWGANVLTF. CDR3 in DNA: TGTGCCAGCCCTTCGCGTTGGGGGGCCAACGTCCTGACTTTC.

The CDR3: CASSDRGRLDTQYF. CDR3 bases: TGTGCCAGTAGTGACAGGGGCCGGTTAGATACGCAGTATTTT. The chain joins TRBV19 to TRBJ2-3, with 8 positions matching TRBD1. CDR1 is LNHDA, CDR2 SQIVND, per germline (reference sequence). The CDR3 totals 14 residues. V gave up 5 bases and J gave up 5 bases; unmatched junction bases: 6.

The chain has TRBV25-1 and TRBJ1-4, with 10 bases fitting TRBD1. The V gene's germline CDR1 is MGHDK and CDR2 SYGVNS. Unmatched junction bases numbered 10, after V lost 7 bases and J lost 8 bases. This CDR3 is 15 amino acids long. The CDR3 coding sequence is TGTGCCAGCACCAGAACGGGACAGGGGCGGGAAAAACTGTTTTTT. Protein product: CASTRTGQGREKLFF.

V gene TRBV12-5 combines with J gene TRBJ2-5; D may be TRBD1 (5 bases). Per the germline V gene, CDR1 is LGHNT and CDR2 is FRNRAP. V lost 1 base to trimming and J lost 4 bases, with 16 bases between them. The CDR3 consists of 16 residues. The CDR3: CASGLGQGQVGETQYF. CDR3 sequence (DNA): TGTGCTAGTGGTTTGGGTCAGGGTCAAGTCGGAGAGACCCAGTACTTC.

The CDR3 loop reads CASSSGQGIPDTQYF. CDR3 bases: TGTGCCAGCAGCTCGGGACAGGGGATCCCAGATACGCAGTATTTT. This chain connects TRBV7-3 to TRBJ2-3; 10 bases align to TRBD1. The germline CDR1 and CDR2 sequences are SGHTA and FQGTGA. The V gene end was trimmed by 4 bases and the J gene end by 4 bases; junction bases not matched to a gene: 5. This CDR3 is built from 15 residues.

The chain couples TRBV2 to TRBJ1-2; weak D call: TRBD1 (5 bases). CDR3 length: 14 residues. The germline CDR1 and CDR2 sequences are SNHLY and FYNNEI. V was trimmed by 6 bases and J by 5 bases, leaving 16 bases between them. In nucleotides, the CDR3 is TGTGCCAGCAGGGCCGGGTCAGGGATATATGGCTACACCTTC. Protein product: CASRAGSGIYGYTF.

The chain recombines TRBV21-1 with TRBJ2-7; no DNA check was done on the table's D call, TRBD2. TRBV21-1 is listed as a pseudogene. The CDR3 covers 15 residues. The CDR3: CARKEEEPSSYEQYF. CDR3 coding DNA: TGTGCCAGAAAGGAGGAGGAACCGAGCTCCTACGAGCAGTACTTC.

The chain couples TRBV5-5 to TRBJ2-7; no definite D call. The CDR3 has 13 residues. Trimming shortened V by 0 bases and J by 3 bases, and 7 bases separated the two germline ends. Germline CDR1 is SGHKS and CDR2 is YYEKEE (reference sequence). The CDR3 reads CASSLGANYEQYF. DNA of the CDR3: TGTGCCAGCAGCTTGGGGGCGAACTACGAGCAGTACTTC.

A few counts support this clone. This chain connects TRBV19 to TRBJ2-7; D is undetermined. Germline lookup yields CDR1 LNHDA and CDR2 SQIVND (reference sequence). This CDR3 comprises 14 residues. Trimming left V 1 base short and J 5 bases short, with 12 bases between. This CDR3 is CASSIVGRLDEQYF. The CDR3 DNA reads as TGTGCCAGTAGTATAGTGGGCAGGCTGGACGAGCAGTACTTC.

The CDR3 protein is CASSVVAGAGTEAFF. CDR3 DNA sequence: TGTGCCAGCAGCGTAGTGGCAGGGGCAGGCACTGAAGCTTTCTTT. V gene TRBV9 combines with J gene TRBJ1-1; tentative D call: TRBD1 (6 bases). This CDR3 spans 15 amino acids. Trimming pared 0 bases from V and 4 bases from J, leaving 13 bases between. Germline CDR1 reads SGDLS; CDR2 reads YYNGEE.

CDR3 residues: CARGLTTEQYF. CDR3 nucleotide sequence: TGTGCCAGAGGACTCACTACGGAGCAGTACTTC. The J gene is TRBJ2-7, the V gene TRBV2, with D perhaps TRBD2 (5 bases). The length of the CDR3 is 11 residues. Looked up from germline, CDR1 is SNHLY and CDR2 is FYNNEI. Trimming left V 9 bases short and J 7 bases short, with 13 bases between.

There are a few counts of this clone. The J gene is TRBJ1-1, the V gene TRBV2; D remains ambiguous. V was cut by 3 bases and J by 0 bases, with 11 bases left in between. Germline V gene lookup returns CDR1 SNHLY and CDR2 FYNNEI. This CDR3 region has 15 residues. CDR3 DNA sequence: TGTGCCAGCAGTGATCTGGCACCCATGAACACTGAAGCTTTCTTT. It is translated as CASSDLAPMNTEAFF.

The chain uses TRBV28 and TRBJ1-6; maybe TRBD1 (6 bases). V was cut by 7 bases and J by 5 bases, with 9 bases left in between. Germline-derived CDR1 and CDR2 are MDHEN and SYDVKM. This CDR3 has 13 residues. The chain's CDR3 is CASKRQDNSPLHF. The CDR3 bases are TGTGCCAGCAAGCGACAGGATAATTCACCCCTCCACTTT.

J is TRBJ2-7 and V is TRBV27; D gene uncertain. This CDR3 spans 13 amino acids. V lost 3 bases, J lost 2 bases, and 8 bases lay in between. Per the germline V gene, CDR1 is MNHEY and CDR2 is SMNVEV (reference sequence). CDR3 coding DNA: TGTGCCAGCAGTTTTCCAGGTGCCTACGAGCAGTACTTC. Protein sequence: CASSFPGAYEQYF.

The chain carries TRBV19 and TRBJ2-3; D is uncertain. Germline CDR1 reads LNHDA; CDR2 reads SQIVND (reference sequence). The CDR3 length is 13 residues. The V end was cut by 1 base, the J end by 0 bases, with 2 bases between. The CDR3 is CASSIASTDTQYF. The CDR3 DNA reads TGTGCCAGTAGTATAGCTAGCACAGATACGCAGTATTTT. Complete variable domain (other parts from reference TRBV19 and TRBJ2-3): DGGITQSPKYLFRKEGQNVTLSCEQNLNHDAMYWYRQDPGQGLRLIYYSQIVNDFQKGDIAEGYSVSREKKESFPLTVTSAQKNPTAFYLCASSIASTDTQYFGPGTRLTVL.

The chain links TRBV5-1 to TRBJ1-2, with D possibly matching TRBD1 (5 bases). CDR3 size: 12 residues. The germline V gene encodes CDR1 SGHRS and CDR2 YFSETQ. Trimming pared 4 bases from V and 8 bases from J, leaving 12 bases between. The CDR3 DNA follows: TGCGCCAGCAGCCCGGACAAGAGAGGCTACACCTTC. Amino acids: CASSPDKRGYTF.

The gene calls are TRBV5-1 and TRBJ1-2, with unresolved D. The germline V gene encodes CDR1 SGHRS and CDR2 YFSETQ. CDR3 length: 13 amino acids. The germline V and J ends were trimmed by 3 bases and 2 bases, with 8 bases remaining between them. The DNA for the CDR3 is TGCGCCAGCAGCTCTGCAGGAAACTATGGCTACACCTTC. This encodes CASSSAGNYGYTF. The variable domain in full, completed from reference TRBV5-1 and TRBJ1-2, reads KAGVTQTPRYLIKTRGQQVTLSCSPISGHRSVSWYQQTPGQGLQFLFEYFSETQRNKGNFPGRFSGRQFSNSRSEMNVSTLELGDSALYLCASSSAGNYGYTFGSGTRLTVV.

V is TRBV5-1 and J is TRBJ2-3; D is ambiguous. The CDR3 has 14 amino acids. Germline CDR1 and CDR2: SGHRS and YFSETQ. The ends were cut back, 1 base at V and 2 bases at J, with 8 bases in the middle. The CDR3 DNA is TGCGCCAGCAGCTTGATGGGCCTCACAGATACGCAGTATTTT. Translating it yields CASSLMGLTDTQYF.

The chain has TRBV5-5 and TRBJ2-1; D is perhaps TRBD2 (6 bases). The V and J ends lost 3 bases and 6 bases respectively, with 16 bases between them. Germline CDR1 and CDR2: SGHKS and YYEKEE (reference sequence). This CDR3 comprises 15 residues. CDR3 bases: TGTGCCAGCAGCTCCCGGGACTGGGGCCTCAATGAGCAGTTCTTC. It encodes CASSSRDWGLNEQFF.

V and J are TRBV4-1 and TRBJ2-1, with D perhaps TRBD1 (6 bases). The CDR3 has 17 residues. The V end lost 0 bases, the J end lost 2 bases, and 14 bases lay between the germline ends. Germline CDR1 and CDR2: MGHRA and YSYEKL. The DNA for the CDR3 is TGCGCCAGCAGCCAAGATCTACAGGGATATCCCTACAATGAGCAGTTCTTC. It codes for CASSQDLQGYPYNEQFF.

This chain uses TRBV19 with TRBJ2-5; TRBD1 is a possible D gene (6 bases). The CDR3 has 17 amino acids. Trimming shortened V by 1 base and J by 0 bases, and 15 bases separated the two germline ends. Germline V gene sequence: CDR1 LNHDA, CDR2 SQIVND (reference sequence). The CDR3 bases are TGTGCCAGTAGTATAGGGACAGCAATCCCGTACCAAGAGACCCAGTACTTC. This encodes CASSIGTAIPYQETQYF.

V usage is TRBV7-3 and J usage is TRBJ1-2; D is perhaps TRBD1 (5 bases). The germline V gene encodes CDR1 SGHTA and CDR2 FQGTGA. V was clipped by 7 bases and J by 4 bases, with 13 bases between them. The CDR3 consists of 13 residues. The CDR3 here is CASTPGPLYGYTF. CDR3 bases: TGTGCCAGCACTCCAGGGCCCCTCTATGGCTACACCTTC.

In this sample, this clone turned up once. The chain uses TRBV6-5 and TRBJ1-1; TRBD1 matches 7 bases. The CDR3 runs to 13 residues. Looked up from germline, CDR1 is MNHEY and CDR2 is SVGAGI. V was clipped by 6 bases and J by 6 bases; unmatched bases: 7. The CDR3 here is CASRPGGTAEAFF. The CDR3, as DNA: TGTGCCAGCAGACCTGGTGGGACAGCTGAAGCTTTCTTT.

This clone showed up just once. The rearrangement joins TRBV7-2 to TRBJ2-3; the D is unclear. CDR1 is SGHTA and CDR2 is FQGNSA in the germline V gene. Deletions cut 4 bases from V and 1 base from J, with 9 bases between. The length of the CDR3 is 14 residues. In DNA, the CDR3 is TGTGCCAGCAGCTCCCGTCTTGGCACAGATACGCAGTATTTT. Residues: CASSSRLGTDTQYF. The full variable domain, in which reference TRBV7-2 and TRBJ2-3 provide the parts outside the CDR3, is GAGVSQSPSNKVTEKGKDVELRCDPISGHTALYWYRQSLGQGLEFLIYFQGNSAPDKSGLPSDRFSAERTGGSVSTLTIQRTQQEDSAVYLCASSSRLGTDTQYFGPGTRLTVL.

The V gene is TRBV4-3, the J gene TRBJ1-1; a possible D gene is TRBD1 (5 bases). Germline CDR1 and CDR2: LGHNA and YSLEER. Trimming removed 0 bases from V and 10 bases from J, with 12 bases in between. This CDR3 region has 13 residues. The CDR3 loop is CASSQDRGLGAFF. CDR3 DNA sequence: TGCGCCAGCAGCCAAGATAGGGGCCTCGGAGCTTTCTTT.

In nucleotides, the CDR3 is TGTGCCAGCAGCTTAGCCTCCTCCACCGGGATAAAAGAGACCCAGTACTTC. Residues: CASSLASSTGIKETQYF. This chain joins TRBV11-2 and TRBJ2-5; the D gene is possibly TRBD2 (5 bases). The V end lost 1 base, the J end lost 3 bases, and 18 bases lay between the germline ends. The CDR3 has 17 residues. Germline CDR1 SGHAT, CDR2 FQNNGV.

The rearrangement links TRBV7-9 to TRBJ1-1; no reliable D call. Germline V gene lookup returns CDR1 SEHNR and CDR2 FQNEAQ (reference sequence). The CDR3 is made up of 10 amino acids. CDR3 DNA: TGTGTTGGAGGGAACACTGAAGCTTTCTTT. Protein sequence: CVGGNTEAFF.